A single sample gave rise to the 13 T cell receptor beta chains below, sequenced in a study of shared T cell receptors in the human thymus. The repertoire was sequenced with immunoSEQ multiplex PCR; TCRdb's copy has only in-frame clones and lacks some. The sample contains 500,000 to 550,000 clones, about four fifths of which appear only once. The same data also went into a second study, on human thymus T cells.

Sample: thymocytes. Every receptor here comes from a boy in the first two years of life with a congenital heart defect.

The genes are TRBV28 and TRBJ1-5; D gene unclear. V was trimmed by 7 bases and J by 1 base, leaving 11 bases between them. CDR3 length equals 14 residues. Germline loops: CDR1 MDHEN, CDR2 SYDVKM. CDR3 DNA sequence: TGTGCCAGCACCATCCGTGCGAGCAATCAGCCCCAGCATTTT. The encoded protein is CASTIRASNQPQHF.

The chain couples TRBV27 to TRBJ1-2; tentatively, D is TRBD1 (5 bases). Germline V CDR1 and CDR2: MNHEY, SMNVEV (reference sequence). The V gene lost 0 bases and the J gene lost 0 bases, with 14 bases spanning the gap. The CDR3 loop spans 17 amino acids. The CDR3 protein is CASSLSKGPGSNYGYTF. In nucleotides, the CDR3 is TGTGCCAGCAGTTTATCAAAGGGGCCCGGATCTAACTATGGCTACACCTTC.

In DNA, the CDR3 is TGTGCCAGCAGTGTAAGGCGGGCAGGTCGCTCTGGAAACACCATATATTTT. Translation: CASSVRRAGRSGNTIYF. The J gene is TRBJ1-3, the V gene TRBV2; the D is unclear. The CDR3 runs to 17 residues. V lost 4 bases and J lost 0, with 16 bases in between. Germline V gene sequence: CDR1 SNHLY, CDR2 FYNNEI.

This chain connects TRBV10-3 to TRBJ2-7; 8 bases align to TRBD1. V lost 4 bases and J lost 6; bases outside the gene matches: 5. The CDR3 totals 13 residues. Germline V gene data show CDR1 as ENHRY and CDR2 as SYGVKD. In nucleotides, the CDR3 is TGTGCCATCAGTGTAAGGCAGGGGGCCGAGCAGTACTTC. It encodes CAISVRQGAEQYF.

This clone was counted a single time. The CDR3 spells CASSESVRNYGYTF. DNA of the CDR3: TGCGCCAGCAGTGAGTCGGTCAGGAACTATGGCTACACCTTC. This rearrangement joins TRBV10-1 to TRBJ1-2; D remains unclear. V dropped 0 bases and J dropped 2 bases, with 7 bases sitting between them. The length of the CDR3 is 14 residues. Germline V CDR1 and CDR2: WNHNN, SYGVQD (reference sequence).

The rearrangement uses TRBV7-2 and TRBJ1-3, with D maybe TRBD1 (5 bases). Trimming took off 5 bases at V and 0 bases at J, with 11 bases between the two ends. Germline CDR1 and CDR2: SGHTA and FQGNSA. This CDR3 has 15 amino acids. CDR3 nucleotides: TGTGCCAGCAGCGAAGGGACTTTCTCTGGAAACACCATATATTTT. Residues: CASSEGTFSGNTIYF. Complete variable domain (other parts from reference TRBV7-2 and TRBJ1-3): GAGVSQSPSNKVTEKGKDVELRCDPISGHTALYWYRQSLGQGLEFLIYFQGNSAPDKSGLPSDRFSAERTGGSVSTLTIQRTQQEDSAVYLCASSEGTFSGNTIYFGEGSWLTVV.

This rearrangement joins TRBV29-1 to TRBJ1-1; 8 bases are shared with TRBD1. Trimming cost V 6 bases and J 1 base; bases outside gene matches: 7. Germline lookup yields CDR1 SQVTM and CDR2 ANQGSEA. This CDR3 is built from 14 residues. The CDR3 DNA reads TGCAGCGTGGGGGTCGGGACAGGGAACACTGAAGCTTTCTTT. Encoded protein: CSVGVGTGNTEAFF.

The CDR3 sequence: CASSVEGLAGGSGELFF. CDR3 DNA sequence: TGTGCCAGCAGCGTAGAGGGGCTAGCGGGAGGATCCGGGGAGCTGTTTTTT. The genes are TRBV9 and TRBJ2-2; TRBD2 aligns across 11 bases. Germline V gives CDR1 SGDLS, CDR2 YYNGEE. This CDR3 is 17 amino acids long. J gave up 6 bases and V 0 bases, and 7 bases lay outside the gene matches.

The chain uses TRBV5-6 and TRBJ2-5; 10 positions match TRBD1. From germline, CDR1 is SGHDT and CDR2 YYEEEE. The CDR3 has 16 residues. Unmatched junction bases numbered 8, after V lost 1 base and J lost 5 bases. This CDR3 is CASSLWGQGRQETQYF. In DNA form, the CDR3 reads TGTGCCAGCAGCTTGTGGGGACAGGGGCGACAGGAGACCCAGTACTTC.

The chain joins TRBV2 to TRBJ2-1; 11 positions agree with TRBD2. The length of the CDR3 is 16 residues. V was clipped by 6 bases and J by 5 bases; unmatched bases: 9. Germline V gives CDR1 SNHLY, CDR2 FYNNEI. CDR3 coding DNA: TGTGCCAGCAGGCGACCCCTAGCGGGAGGAAACAATGAGCAGTTCTTC. As protein: CASRRPLAGGNNEQFF.

J is TRBJ1-6 and V is TRBV30; TRBD1 matches at 7 bases. Germline V gene sequence: CDR1 GTSNPN, CDR2 SVGIG (reference sequence). The CDR3 contains 17 residues. V gave up 3 bases and J gave up 0 bases; unmatched junction bases: 8. In DNA, the CDR3 is TGTGCCTGGAGGACAGGACAGGCGAGCTCCTATAATTCACCCCTCCACTTT. It translates to CAWRTGQASSYNSPLHF.

V gene TRBV28 combines with J gene TRBJ2-7; 10 bases are shared with TRBD1. The V segment lost 2 bases and the J segment 6 bases; nucleotides outside the gene matches: 4. Looked up from germline, CDR1 is MDHEN and CDR2 is SYDVKM. This CDR3 contains 14 residues. CDR3 residues: CASSLKGQGSEQYF. CDR3 in DNA: TGTGCCAGCAGTTTAAAGGGACAGGGGTCCGAGCAGTACTTC.

The chain employs TRBV29-1 and TRBJ1-2; D remains unclear. Looked up from germline, CDR1 is SQVTM and CDR2 is ANQGSEA. Trimming took 0 bases from V and 8 from J, leaving 7 bases between them. The CDR3 is made up of 11 amino acids. CDR3 sequence reads: CSVEDRVGYTF. DNA for the CDR3: TGCAGCGTTGAAGATCGGGTCGGCTACACCTTC.